These 5 T cell receptor beta chains originate from one sample sequenced in a study of siplizumab effects on memory and regulatory T cells. Method: immunoSEQ multiplex PCR; TCRdb's copy keeps in-frame clones and lacks some. The sample records approximately 100,000 clones, 90% to 95% being singletons. Material for sequencing was Tregs sorted from blood. The receptor source for this set is a human donor in good health.

This chain connects TRBV29-1 to TRBJ1-3; 8 bases fit TRBD1. This CDR3 region has 13 residues. Looked up from germline, CDR1 is SQVTM and CDR2 is ANQGSEA. Trimming took 4 bases from V and 9 from J; bases not matched to a gene: 8. CDR3 in DNA: TGCAGCGTTGTGACAGGGGATGAGAGCACCATATATTTT. Amino acids: CSVVTGDESTIYF.

The chain uses TRBV11-3 and TRBJ2-1, with 15 bases matching TRBD2. The CDR3 totals 16 residues. V lost 3 bases, J lost 12 bases, and 9 bases stayed unmatched. CDR1 is SGHNT, CDR2 YENEEA, per germline. For the CDR3, the DNA is TGTGCCAGCAGCTTTAAACTGGGACTAGCGGGAGGCTCGCAGTTCTTC. Encoded protein: CASSFKLGLAGGSQFF.

The chain is built from TRBV6-6 and TRBJ2-2; D gene uncertain. The length of the CDR3 is 12 residues. Trimming pared 5 bases from V and 7 bases from J, leaving 8 bases between. Per germline, CDR1 MNHNY and CDR2 SVGAGI (reference sequence). CDR3 region: CASSVSHGELFF. CDR3 sequence (DNA): TGTGCCAGCAGTGTCTCTCACGGGGAGCTGTTTTTT.

The J gene is TRBJ2-1, the V gene TRBV7-9, with a possible D match to TRBD2 (6 bases). Trimming removed 3 bases from V and 8 bases from J, with 17 bases in between. Germline V gene lookup returns CDR1 SEHNR and CDR2 FQNEAQ (reference sequence). This CDR3 is 15 amino acids long. The chain's CDR3 is CASSFYRERLDEQFF. CDR3 nucleotide sequence: TGTGCCAGCAGCTTCTATCGGGAGAGGCTGGATGAGCAGTTCTTC.

The rearrangement links TRBV25-1 to TRBJ2-5, with D uncertain. The V end was cut by 7 bases, the J end by 4 bases, with 13 bases between. The CDR3 covers 13 residues. CDR1 MGHDK and CDR2 SYGVNS come from the germline V gene. The CDR3 sequence: CASTGWGRETQYF. CDR3 nucleotide sequence: TGTGCCAGCACCGGGTGGGGTCGAGAGACCCAGTACTTC.